These 9 T cell receptor beta chains originate from one sample sequenced in a study of blood T cell repertoires in COVID-19 (TCRdb year 2020). The library was produced with the immunoSEQ multiplex PCR assay. As stored in TCRdb, this immuneACCESS dataset retains in-frame rearrangements with V and J assigned. A fraction of the clones does not appear; measured against another copy, unresolved V genes explain less than half of the discrepancy, and the remainder lacks a known reason. The sample table holds some 97,000 clones, of which approximately 90% were seen once. 2% to 2.5% of the sample lies in the top ten. The sequenced sample was peripheral blood. The origin of the receptors is a man aged 50-60 years with active COVID-19.

V usage is TRBV19 and J usage is TRBJ1-1; D is undetermined. The CDR3 is made up of 12 amino acids. CDR1 and CDR2 (germline): LNHDA, SQIVND (reference sequence). Trimming left V 7 bases short and J 5 bases short, with 11 bases between. CDR3 nucleotides: TGTGCCAGTAAGTTAGGCGGGACTGAAGCTTTCTTT. Protein sequence: CASKLGGTEAFF.

This sequence joins TRBV5-1 and TRBJ1-6, with D perhaps TRBD1 (6 bases). The germline V gene has CDR1 SGHRS and CDR2 YFSETQ. V gave up 0 bases and J gave up 7 bases, with 11 bases separating them. There are 15 residues in the CDR3. DNA of the CDR3: TGCGCCAGCAGCTTGGGTGGGGGCAGCAATTCACCCCTCCACTTT. It translates to CASSLGGGSNSPLHF.

This clone came up once. The rearrangement uses TRBV4-2 and TRBJ1-2; D gene unclear. From germline, CDR1 is LGHNA and CDR2 YNFKEQ. Trimming removed 0 bases at V and 0 bases at J, with 11 bases between. This CDR3 region has 16 residues. In DNA form, the CDR3 reads TGTGCCAGCAGCCAAGATTTGGGCTTCACTAACTATGGCTACACCTTC. It codes for CASSQDLGFTNYGYTF.

V and J are TRBV19 and TRBJ1-2; D is uncertain. V lost 5 bases and J 7 bases, leaving 20 bases between the germline ends. CDR1 is LNHDA, CDR2 SQIVND, per germline (reference sequence). This CDR3 has 15 residues. Here the CDR3 DNA reads TGTGCCAGTAGTCCCCGGGTTCGTCTTCGGGGTGGCTACACCTTC. Its protein is CASSPRVRLRGGYTF.

The V call is TRBV18, the J call TRBJ2-7; the match to TRBD1 covers 7 bases. V lost 0 bases, J lost 9 bases, and 2 bases stayed unmatched. The germline CDR1 and CDR2 sequences are KGHSH and LQKENI. There are 12 residues in the CDR3. The CDR3 DNA sequence: TGTGCCAGCTCACCACCGTGGGACAGGCAGTACGTC. Translating gives CASSPPWDRQYV.

The sample holds one count of this clone. The chain is built from TRBV27 and TRBJ2-7, with 9 bases matching TRBD1. V lost 4 bases to trimming and J lost 4 bases; unmatched junction nucleotides: 5. Germline CDR1 MNHEY, CDR2 SMNVEV (reference sequence). CDR3 size: 14 residues. CDR3 in amino acids: CASSSLDRGYEQYF. The CDR3, as DNA: TGTGCCAGCAGTTCCCTCGACAGGGGGTACGAGCAGTACTTC.

The rearrangement uses TRBV9 and TRBJ2-2; 12 nucleotides align to TRBD2. V trimming: 3 bases; J trimming: 5 bases; junction bases outside the gene matches: 2. CDR1 and CDR2 from the germline V gene are SGDLS and YYNGEE. CDR3 length: 15 amino acids. The CDR3 coding sequence is TGTGCCAGCAGCGGGACTAGCGGGAAGACCGGGGAGCTGTTTTTT. Translated: CASSGTSGKTGELFF.

The chain employs TRBV5-4 and TRBJ1-2; D is possibly TRBD1 (6 bases). This CDR3 region has 17 residues. V was shortened by 2 bases and J by 3 bases, with 20 bases between the two germline ends. Germline V gene lookup returns CDR1 SGHNT and CDR2 YYREEE (reference sequence). The chain's CDR3 is CASSFTRGTGLDYGYTF. CDR3 DNA: TGTGCCAGCAGCTTCACCCGGGGAACAGGGTTGGACTATGGCTACACCTTC.

This chain uses TRBV5-6 with TRBJ2-7, with 11 bases fitting TRBD1. V dropped 7 bases and J dropped 3; count of bases not matched to a gene: 3. The CDR3 spans 13 residues. The V gene's germline CDR1 is SGHDT and CDR2 YYEEEE. The CDR3 here is CASGTGGFYEQYV. The CDR3 DNA sequence: TGTGCCAGCGGGACAGGGGGATTCTACGAGCAGTACGTC.